The sequence of this TCR beta chain was determined in a study of siplizumab effects on memory and regulatory T cells. Approximately 98,000 TCR templates per sample were assayed. Data came from immunoSEQ multiplex PCR; TCRdb stores just in-frame clones and leaves some out. Seen here are 80,000 to 130,000 clones, less than 95% observed once, and the top ten hold roughly 0.61%. This clone was detected only once. Antigen: not known. The V gene's germline CDR1 is SQVTM and CDR2 ANQGSEA. Trimming took 4 bases from V and 1 from J, leaving 10 bases between them. The CDR3 covers 13 residues. Whole-study findings and limits: Sequences below about 10^-5 frequency were poorly captured. As a result, only a minor fraction of alloreactive clones mapped to unstimulated subsets. Phenotypic classification as naive or memory proved unattainable for roughly 80-96% of proliferating CD4+ or CD8+ clones. A major contribution to the alloresponse seemed to be made by naive T cells, which seemed more diverse than memory cells.

The rearrangement links TRBV29-1 to TRBJ2-5, with a possible D match to TRBD2 (5 bases). The sequenced material came from Tregs sorted from blood. This clonotype was obtained from a human donor in good health. Here the CDR3 DNA reads TGCAGCGTTGGAGGGATCGCCCAAGAGACCCAGTACTTC. Translating gives CSVGGIAQETQYF.